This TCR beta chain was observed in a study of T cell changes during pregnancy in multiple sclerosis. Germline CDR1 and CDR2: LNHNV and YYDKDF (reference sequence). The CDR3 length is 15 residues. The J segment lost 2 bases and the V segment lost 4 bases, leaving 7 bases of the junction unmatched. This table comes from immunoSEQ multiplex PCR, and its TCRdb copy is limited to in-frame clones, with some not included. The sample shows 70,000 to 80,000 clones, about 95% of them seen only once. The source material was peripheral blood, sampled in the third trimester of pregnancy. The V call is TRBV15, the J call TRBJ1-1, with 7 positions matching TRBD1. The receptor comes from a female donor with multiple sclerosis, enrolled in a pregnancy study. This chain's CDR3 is CATSTEQGFNTEAFF. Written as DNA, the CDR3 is TGTGCCACCAGCACCGAACAGGGGTTCAACACTGAAGCTTTCTTT.